A single sample gave rise to the 9 T cell receptor beta chains below, sequenced in a study of beta chain features in type 1 diabetes. Sequencing targeted expressed TCRB transcripts, as all isolated RNA had been reverse transcribed. The method was immunoSEQ multiplex PCR; TCRdb's version includes in-frame clones alone and lacks a portion of them. The sample consists of about half a million clones, 25% to 35% of them appearing once. Sequencing was done on a sample of naive CD4+ T cells from blood. These receptors were collected from a man younger than 35 in good health.

This clone was observed a handful of times. The chain is built from TRBV5-1 and TRBJ2-5; 7 nucleotides agree with TRBD2. V gave up 1 base and J gave up 2 bases; unmatched junction bases: 5. The germline V gene encodes CDR1 SGHRS and CDR2 YFSETQ. There are 15 residues in the CDR3. CDR3 loop: CASSLILANQETQYF. The CDR3, as DNA: TGCGCCAGCAGCTTGATACTAGCGAATCAAGAGACCCAGTACTTC.

This chain connects TRBV15 to TRBJ2-3; tentatively, D is TRBD2 (6 bases). The CDR3 loop spans 19 amino acids. In germline, CDR1 is LNHNV, CDR2 YYDKDF (reference sequence). V was cut by 0 bases and J by 4 bases, with 23 bases left in between. CDR3: CATSRDPEGGFRVPDTQYF. The DNA for the CDR3 is TGTGCCACCAGCAGAGACCCAGAAGGAGGGTTTAGAGTGCCAGATACGCAGTATTTT.

The V and J genes are TRBV5-1 and TRBJ2-1; weak D call: TRBD2 (6 bases). Germline V gene lookup returns CDR1 SGHRS and CDR2 YFSETQ. V was trimmed by 0 bases and J by 9 bases, leaving 13 bases between them. This CDR3 spans 14 amino acids. The CDR3 nucleotides read TGCGCCAGCAGCTTGGGACTAGACGTCGTTGAGCAGTTCTTC. Encoded protein: CASSLGLDVVEQFF.

CDR3: CASSQVSRGYGYTF. For the CDR3, the DNA is TGCGCCAGCAGCCAAGTCTCAAGGGGCTATGGCTACACCTTC. The chain joins TRBV4-3 to TRBJ1-2, with D perhaps matching TRBD1 (5 bases). This CDR3 has 14 amino acids. Deletions cut 1 base from V and 4 bases from J, with 10 bases between. Germline V gene sequence: CDR1 LGHNA, CDR2 YSLEER.

This clone was seen more than once but under ten times. The chain is built from TRBV28 and TRBJ1-4, with D unclear. The CDR3 sequence is 15 residues long. CDR1 is MDHEN and CDR2 is SYDVKM in the germline V gene. Deletions cut 5 bases from V and 0 bases from J, with 10 bases between. DNA for the CDR3: TGTGCCAGCAGTATTCCATATGCAACTAATGAAAAACTGTTTTTT. This sequence encodes CASSIPYATNEKLFF. Full variable domain (missing parts from reference TRBV28 and TRBJ1-4): DVKVTQSSRYLVKRTGEKVFLECVQDMDHENMFWYRQDPGLGLRLIYFSYDVKMKEKGDIPEGYSVSREKKERFSLILESASTNQTSMYLCASSIPYATNEKLFFGSGTQLSVL.

The chain employs TRBV27 and TRBJ1-1; no definite D call. With 1 base removed from V and 1 base from J, the gap between germline ends came to 4 bases. From germline, CDR1 is MNHEY and CDR2 SMNVEV (reference sequence). The CDR3 is made up of 13 amino acids. The CDR3 nucleotides are TGTGCCAGCAGTTTATGGGGGAACACTGAAGCTTTCTTT. As protein: CASSLWGNTEAFF.

This clone has only a few counts. This rearrangement joins TRBV15 to TRBJ2-1; TRBD2 matches 9 bases. There are 16 residues in the CDR3. Germline V gene data show CDR1 as LNHNV and CDR2 as YYDKDF (reference sequence). V lost 0 bases and J lost 10; bases outside the gene matches: 10. The CDR3 bases are TGTGCCACCAGCAGAGAGGTTAGCGGGAGTATACGGGAGCAGTTCTTC. It encodes CATSREVSGSIREQFF.

The CDR3 here is CATSRTGGGAFF. The DNA of the CDR3 is TGTGCCACCAGTAGGACAGGCGGTGGGGCTTTCTTT. The V gene is TRBV15, the J gene TRBJ1-1; TRBD1 matches at 7 bases. The CDR3 runs 12 residues. Trimming cost V 6 bases and J 11 bases; bases outside gene matches: 9. CDR1 and CDR2 from the germline V gene are LNHNV and YYDKDF (reference sequence).

This clone was seen a few times. The gene calls are TRBV30 and TRBJ2-3; the D is unclear. CDR1 and CDR2 (germline): GTSNPN, SVGIG (reference sequence). Deletions cut 2 bases from V and 0 bases from J, with 15 bases between. The CDR3 consists of 16 residues. Here the CDR3 DNA reads TGTGCCTGGAGTTCTATCACGGGCCGTAGCACAGATACGCAGTATTTT. Protein: CAWSSITGRSTDTQYF.